The TCR beta chain under discussion was sequenced for a study of cytomegalovirus exposure and HLA in healthy donors. Study-level background: Tens of millions of unique TCRs from HLA-typed donors made up an early data release.

The primer mix had 60 Vbeta and 13 Jbeta primers. TCRdb's copy holds only in-frame clones and misses some; the assay was immunoSEQ multiplex PCR. The sample yields 140,000 or so clones, approximately 72% seen once. Worth noting for this clone: Its antigen is not known.

Study-level points and caveats: According to an earlier analysis, most TCR beta V segments yielded productive rearrangements about 90% or about 30% of the time.

Germline V lookup: CDR1 MNHEY, CDR2 SMNVEV (reference sequence). The CDR3 has 15 amino acids. The V and J ends lost 5 bases and 7 bases, in that order; junction bases with no gene match: 6. Material for sequencing was PBMCs. The chain has TRBV27 and TRBJ2-1, with TRBD1 matching over 12 bases. The sequence was collected from a woman aged 55-75 years in good health and CMV-seronegative. The CDR3 DNA sequence: TGTGCCAGCAGTCTACCGGGACAGGGGGCTAATGAGCAGTTCTTC. The encoded protein is CASSLPGQGANEQFF.